This entry features one T cell receptor beta chain sequence. The data are from a study of OX40 agonist ivuxolimab in advanced cancers. Study-wide background: Patients were dosed with the agonistic anti-OX40 (CD134) antibody ivuxolimab.

The germline V gene encodes CDR1 LNHNV and CDR2 YYDKDF (reference sequence). V lost 4 bases and J 2 bases, leaving 12 bases between the germline ends. CDR3 length equals 15 residues. TCRdb's copy holds only in-frame clones and misses some; the assay was immunoSEQ multiplex PCR. The data contain roughly 56,000 clones, 84% of them singletons. The receptor was isolated from an adult with an advanced solid tumor such as melanoma, head and neck, liver or kidney cancer. This specimen consisted of CD4+ or CD8+ T cells sorted from blood, obtained in a trial of the OX40 agonist ivuxolimab. The V and J genes are TRBV15 and TRBJ1-5; tentatively, D is TRBD1 (5 bases). The CDR3 protein is CATSKPDRGNQPQHF. In DNA, the CDR3 is TGTGCCACCAGCAAACCTGACAGAGGCAATCAGCCCCAGCATTTT.